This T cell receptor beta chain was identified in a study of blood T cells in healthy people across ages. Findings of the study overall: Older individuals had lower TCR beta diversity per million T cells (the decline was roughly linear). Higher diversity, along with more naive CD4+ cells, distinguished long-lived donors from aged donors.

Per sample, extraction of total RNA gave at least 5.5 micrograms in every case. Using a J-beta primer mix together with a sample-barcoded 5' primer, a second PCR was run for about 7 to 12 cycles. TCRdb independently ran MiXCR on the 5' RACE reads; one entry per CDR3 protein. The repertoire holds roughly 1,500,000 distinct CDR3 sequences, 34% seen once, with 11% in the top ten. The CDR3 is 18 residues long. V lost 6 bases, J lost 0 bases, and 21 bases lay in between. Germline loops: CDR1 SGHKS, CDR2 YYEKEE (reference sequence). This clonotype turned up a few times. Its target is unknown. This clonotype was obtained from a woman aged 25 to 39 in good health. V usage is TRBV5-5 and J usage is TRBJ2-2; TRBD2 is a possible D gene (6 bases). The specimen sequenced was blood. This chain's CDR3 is CASIRDFVPFANTGELFF. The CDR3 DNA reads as TGTGCCAGCATCCGGGACTTCGTCCCGTTCGCGAACACCGGGGAGCTGTTTTTT.